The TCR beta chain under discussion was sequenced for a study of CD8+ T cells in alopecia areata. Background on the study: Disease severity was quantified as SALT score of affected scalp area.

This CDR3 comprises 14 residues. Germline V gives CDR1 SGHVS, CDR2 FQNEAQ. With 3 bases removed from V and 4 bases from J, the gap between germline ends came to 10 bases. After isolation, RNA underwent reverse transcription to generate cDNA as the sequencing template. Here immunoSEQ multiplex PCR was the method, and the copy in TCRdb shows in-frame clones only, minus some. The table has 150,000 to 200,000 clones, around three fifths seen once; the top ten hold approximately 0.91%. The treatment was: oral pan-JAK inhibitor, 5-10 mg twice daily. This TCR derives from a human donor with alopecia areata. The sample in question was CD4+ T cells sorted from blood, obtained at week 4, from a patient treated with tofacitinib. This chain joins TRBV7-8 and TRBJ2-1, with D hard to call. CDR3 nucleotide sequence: TGTGCCAGCAGCTTGAATGTCTTGTACAATGAGCAGTTCTTC. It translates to CASSLNVLYNEQFF.